The rows below give T cell receptor beta chains drawn from one sample of a study of shared clonotypes between healthy human individuals. Sequencing used immunoSEQ multiplex PCR; TCRdb keeps in-frame clones, though not all of them. This sample has around 450,000 clones; 79% occur once, and the top ten carry approximately 13%. Sequencing used PBMCs. These TCRs come from a woman aged 35 to 49 in good health. Some clones in this sample may be carry-over from other donors' samples. Both conserved end residues are part of each CDR3. Fields, in order: V gene, J gene, D gene, clone size, CDR3 protein, CDR3 DNA. A D gene is named only where the DNA matches it firmly. Clone size, where shown, is once, few, many, or a class for clones that have expanded.

>TRBV28|TRBJ1-2|-|-
CASSLSKKGYGVGYTF
TGTGCCAGCAGTTTAAGTAAGAAGGGCTATGGGGTTGGCTACACCTTC
>TRBV6-6|TRBJ2-7|-|-
CASSYAAYEQYF
TGTGCCAGCAGTTACGCCGCCTACGAGCAGTACTTC
>TRBV5-1|TRBJ2-2|TRBD2|once
CASSLRLAGGRGGELFF
TGCGCCAGCAGCTTGAGACTAGCGGGAGGACGGGGCGGGGAGCTGTTTTTT
>TRBV11-2|TRBJ1-2|TRBD1|-
CASSLEGTGVYGYTF
TGTGCCAGCAGCTTAGAGGGGACAGGGGTCTATGGCTACACCTTC
>TRBV28|TRBJ2-7|-|few
CASSLPGLSEQYF
TGTGCCAGCAGTTTACCAGGGTTAAGCGAGCAGTACTTC
>TRBV2|TRBJ2-5|-|-
CASRAVQETQYF
TGTGCCAGCAGGGCAGTCCAAGAGACCCAGTACTTC
>TRBV5-1|TRBJ1-1|TRBD1|-
CASSLSRDRGNTEAFF
TGCGCCAGCAGCTTGTCCCGGGACAGGGGGAACACTGAAGCTTTCTTT
>TRBV10-3|TRBJ1-5|-|-
CAIKYSVDQPQHF
TGTGCCATCAAATACAGTGTAGATCAGCCCCAGCATTTT
>TRBV29-1|TRBJ1-2|TRBD1|-
CSVEPRGRVNGYTF
TGCAGCGTTGAACCCAGGGGGCGCGTCAATGGCTACACCTTC
>TRBV19|TRBJ2-6|-|-
CASSIVSPGANVLTF
TGTGCCAGTAGTATAGTCTCCCCTGGGGCCAACGTCCTGACTTTC
>TRBV7-8|TRBJ2-7|-|-
CASSLLGAYEQYF
TGTGCCAGCAGCTTGTTAGGGGCCTACGAGCAGTACTTC
>TRBV29-1|TRBJ2-1|-|-
CSVGRGGLYNEQFF
TGCAGCGTTGGTCGCGGGGGCCTCTACAATGAGCAGTTCTTC
>TRBV5-1|TRBJ2-5|-|-
CASSSQIGALETQYF
TGCGCCAGCAGTTCTCAAATCGGGGCTCTGGAGACCCAGTACTTC
>TRBV18|TRBJ1-2|-|-
CASSPGAEANYGYTF
TGTGCCAGCTCACCTGGGGCAGAAGCTAACTATGGCTACACCTTC
>TRBV30|TRBJ1-4|-|-
CAWSVQAEKLFF
TGTGCCTGGAGTGTACAGGCCGAAAAACTGTTTTTT
>TRBV19|TRBJ2-1|-|-
CASSVGTPYNEQFF
TGTGCCAGTAGTGTTGGGACCCCCTACAATGAGCAGTTCTTC
>TRBV5-4|TRBJ2-7|TRBD1|once
CASSLWGQGFYEQYF
TGTGCCAGCAGCTTGTGGGGACAGGGTTTCTACGAGCAGTACTTC
>TRBV7-2|TRBJ2-1|TRBD2|-
CASSLARTSGHEQFF
TGTGCCAGTAGTCTAGCCCGGACTAGCGGACATGAGCAGTTCTTC
>TRBV6-5|TRBJ2-5|TRBD1|-
CASSRGTAYQETQYF
TGTGCCAGCAGTCGTGGGACAGCCTACCAAGAGACCCAGTACTTC
>TRBV5-3|TRBJ2-7|-|-
CARSHNSDRATENEQYF
TGTGCCAGAAGCCACAATTCGGACAGAGCTACGGAGAACGAGCAGTACTTC
>TRBV6-5|TRBJ1-2|-|few
CASIDTYGGYTF
TGTGCCAGCATCGACACCTATGGCGGCTACACCTTC
>TRBV7-2|TRBJ1-1|-|-
CASSSWWVTEAFF
TGTGCCAGCAGCTCATGGTGGGTGACAGAAGCTTTCTTT
>TRBV10-2|TRBJ2-7|-|-
CASMKGLGGHEQYF
TGCGCCAGCATGAAGGGACTTGGAGGGCACGAGCAGTACTTC
>TRBV7-8|TRBJ1-5|TRBD1|-
CASSSLQGSQPQHF
TGTGCCAGCAGCTCCTTACAGGGGTCTCAGCCCCAGCATTTT
>TRBV28|TRBJ2-7|-|-
CASSFRLAGEQYF
TGTGCCAGCAGTTTTAGGCTAGCTGGAGAGCAGTACTTC
>TRBV7-6|TRBJ2-3|-|-
CASSLAGTRTDTQYF
TGTGCCAGCAGCTTAGCCGGGACTCGCACAGATACGCAGTATTTT
>TRBV1|TRBJ2-7|-|-
CTSSDRNRYEQYF
TGCACCAGCAGCGACAGGAACCGTTACGAGCAGTACTTC
>TRBV7-2|TRBJ2-7|-|-
CASSFRGGAYEQYF
TGTGCCAGCAGCTTCAGGGGAGGGGCCTACGAGCAGTACTTC
>TRBV21-1|TRBJ2-7|-|-
CASSKGRGQRLGCEQYF
TGTGCCAGCAGCAAAGGAAGGGGACAGCGACTGGGTTGCGAGCAGTACTTC
>TRBV2|TRBJ1-5|-|-
CASSVGGGWQPQHF
TGTGCCAGCAGTGTTGGGGGGGGGTGGCAGCCCCAGCATTTT
>TRBV5-5|TRBJ1-1|TRBD1|-
CASSFDRVSFF
TGTGCCAGCAGCTTCGACAGGGTTTCTTTCTTT
>TRBV28|TRBJ1-2|-|-
CASRKGMSYGYTF
TGTGCCAGCAGGAAGGGTATGAGCTATGGCTACACCTTC
>TRBV13|TRBJ1-1|TRBD1|-
CASSYIQGARKTEAFF
TGTGCCAGCAGCTACATACAGGGGGCTAGGAAGACTGAAGCTTTCTTT
>TRBV30|TRBJ1-6|-|once
CAWSARLSGKSPLHF
TGTGCCTGGAGTGCCCGACTCTCGGGGAAGTCACCCCTCCACTTT
>TRBV11-2|TRBJ2-2|TRBD2|-
CASSLEGLAGNTGELFF
TGTGCCAGCAGCTTAGAGGGACTAGCGGGAAACACCGGGGAGCTGTTTTTT
>TRBV5-5|TRBJ2-3|-|-
CASSLASGTDTQYF
TGTGCCAGCAGCTTGGCTAGCGGCACAGATACGCAGTATTTT
>TRBV30|TRBJ2-7|TRBD2|-
CAWGLAGVTEQYF
TGTGCCTGGGGACTAGCGGGAGTAACCGAGCAGTACTTC
>TRBV5-4|TRBJ2-7|TRBD2|-
CASSPAPTSIYEQYF
TGTGCCAGCAGCCCAGCCCCGACTAGCATCTACGAGCAGTACTTC
>TRBV28|TRBJ1-4|-|once
CASSLWRRSNEKLFF
TGTGCCAGCAGTTTATGGAGGCGTTCTAATGAAAAACTGTTTTTT
>TRBV4-2|TRBJ2-6|-|-
CASSQVGGANVLTF
TGTGCCAGCAGCCAAGTGGGGGGGGCCAACGTCCTGACTTTC
>TRBV6-6|TRBJ1-2|-|-
CASSYAGDVYGYTF
TGTGCCAGCAGTTACGCGGGGGATGTCTATGGCTACACCTTC
>TRBV27|TRBJ2-7|-|-
CASSLFGNSYEQYF
TGTGCCAGCAGTTTATTCGGGAACTCCTACGAGCAGTACTTC
>TRBV5-8|TRBJ2-7|TRBD1|-
CASSLRQGANEQYF
TGTGCCAGCAGCCTAAGACAGGGGGCCAACGAGCAGTACTTC
>TRBV27|TRBJ2-1|TRBD1|-
CASSFYRGNEQFF
TGTGCCAGCAGTTTCTACAGGGGGAATGAGCAGTTCTTC
>TRBV4-3|TRBJ1-4|-|-
CASSQDPRGSSEKLFF
TGCGCCAGCAGCCAAGATCCCAGGGGTTCTTCCGAAAAACTGTTTTTT
>TRBV19|TRBJ1-2|TRBD1|-
CASSTQGGQGYFNYGYTF
TGTGCCAGTAGTACCCAAGGGGGACAGGGGTACTTTAACTATGGCTACACCTTC
>TRBV7-3|TRBJ2-4|TRBD2|-
CASSRSAGDIQYF
TGTGCCAGCAGCCGATCTGCGGGGGACATTCAGTACTTC
>TRBV7-6|TRBJ2-1|-|-
CASSLGYKLMSYNEQFF
TGTGCCAGCAGCTTAGGCTATAAGCTTATGTCCTACAATGAGCAGTTCTTC
>TRBV29-1|TRBJ2-1|-|-
CSVEGQAGAPGGSYNEQFF
TGCAGCGTTGAAGGGCAAGCGGGAGCCCCAGGGGGGTCCTACAATGAGCAGTTCTTC
>TRBV27|TRBJ1-4|-|-
CASSLLGANEKLFF
TGTGCCAGCAGTTTATTAGGGGCTAATGAAAAACTGTTTTTT